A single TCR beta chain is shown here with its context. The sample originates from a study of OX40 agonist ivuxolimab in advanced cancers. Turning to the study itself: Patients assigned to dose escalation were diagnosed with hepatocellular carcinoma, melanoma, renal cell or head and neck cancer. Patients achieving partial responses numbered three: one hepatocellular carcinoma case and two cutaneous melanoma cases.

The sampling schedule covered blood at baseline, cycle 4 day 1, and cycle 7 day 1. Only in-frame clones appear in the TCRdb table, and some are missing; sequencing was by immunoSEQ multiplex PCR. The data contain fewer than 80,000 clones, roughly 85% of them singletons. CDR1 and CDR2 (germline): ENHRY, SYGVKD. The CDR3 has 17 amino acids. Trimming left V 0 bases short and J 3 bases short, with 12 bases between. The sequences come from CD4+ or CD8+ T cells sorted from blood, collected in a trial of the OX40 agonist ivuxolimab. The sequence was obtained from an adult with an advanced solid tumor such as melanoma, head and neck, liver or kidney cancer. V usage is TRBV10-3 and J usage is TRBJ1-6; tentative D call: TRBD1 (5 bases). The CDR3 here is CAISESTRGRYNSPLHF. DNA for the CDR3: TGTGCCATCAGTGAGTCGACTCGGGGACGCTATAATTCACCCCTCCACTTT.